These 15 T cell receptor beta chains came from one sample sequenced in a study of technical replicates of blood from four donors. Libraries were prepared by immunoSEQ multiplex PCR; TCRdb keeps only in-frame clonotypes and omits some of them. There are about 57,000 clones in the sample; about 88% occur only once, and under 6.5% lies in the top ten. Sequencing was done on a sample of PBMCs. All receptors come from a human donor in good health. Some clones in this sample may be carry-over from other donors' samples.

This chain connects TRBV10-1 to TRBJ2-5; 8 bases align to TRBD2. This CDR3 comprises 15 residues. Germline V gene data show CDR1 as WNHNN and CDR2 as SYGVQD (reference sequence). The trim removed 6 bases at V and 3 bases at J, leaving 9 bases unmatched. The chain's CDR3 is CASRVSSGSKETQYF. Written as DNA, the CDR3 is TGCGCCAGCAGGGTATCTAGCGGGTCAAAAGAGACCCAGTACTTC.

The V call is TRBV7-9, the J call TRBJ2-6; no reliable D call. This CDR3 is 13 amino acids long. V dropped 8 bases and J dropped 2 bases, with 7 bases sitting between them. Germline assignment: CDR1 SEHNR and CDR2 FQNEAQ (reference sequence). DNA of the CDR3: TGTGCCAGCCCGCGCCCTGGGGCCAACGTCCTGACTTTC. The encoded protein is CASPRPGANVLTF.

In its sample, this clone was seen a few times. The chain is built from TRBV5-1 and TRBJ1-2; no reliable D call. V shed 3 bases and J shed 1 base, with 7 bases lying between them. Looked up from germline, CDR1 is SGHRS and CDR2 is YFSETQ. The CDR3 loop spans 13 amino acids. The CDR3 spells CASSSTGNYGYTF. CDR3 nucleotide sequence: TGCGCCAGCAGCTCGACGGGTAACTATGGCTACACCTTC.

This rearrangement joins TRBV7-6 to TRBJ2-1, with 8 positions matching TRBD2. This CDR3 contains 18 residues. Germline assignment: CDR1 SGHVS and CDR2 FNYEAQ. V lost 4 bases to trimming and J lost 4 bases; unmatched junction nucleotides: 15. CDR3 sequence (DNA): TGTGCCAGCAGCTCCCTCCCCCTCTCCAGCGGGAGTTACAATGAGCAGTTCTTC. Encoded protein: CASSSLPLSSGSYNEQFF.

The genes are TRBV19 and TRBJ2-3, with 9 bases aligning to TRBD1. V lost 5 bases and J lost 3; bases outside the gene matches: 6. Germline-derived CDR1 and CDR2 are LNHDA and SQIVND (reference sequence). The CDR3 is 15 amino acids. CDR3 nucleotide sequence: TGTGCCAGTAGTCCCGGGACAGGGTGGACAGATACGCAGTATTTT. Protein: CASSPGTGWTDTQYF.

The chain is built from TRBV6-4 and TRBJ2-7, with 9 positions matching TRBD2. The CDR3 consists of 14 residues. Germline V gives CDR1 MRHNA, CDR2 SNTAGT. V gave up 10 bases and J gave up 6 bases; unmatched junction bases: 13. In nucleotides, the CDR3 is TGTGCCACCAGAATAGCGGGAGTGAACGGCGAGCAGTACTTC. It specifies CATRIAGVNGEQYF.

The chain is built from TRBV19 and TRBJ1-6, with 8 positions matching TRBD1. V was clipped by 3 bases and J by 8 bases; unmatched bases: 3. The CDR3 is 14 amino acids. The germline V gene encodes CDR1 LNHDA and CDR2 SQIVND (reference sequence). CDR3 in DNA: TGTGCCAGTAGTATCCAGGGGGCCGATTCACCCCTCCACTTT. Amino acids: CASSIQGADSPLHF.

The chain carries TRBV5-6 and TRBJ1-6; TRBD1 aligns across 11 bases. Germline CDR1 is SGHDT and CDR2 is YYEEEE. The CDR3 sequence is 16 residues long. V trimming: 0 bases; J trimming: 9 bases; junction bases outside the gene matches: 5. This CDR3 reads CASSLDTGQGVSPLHF. The CDR3 nucleotides are TGTGCCAGCAGCTTGGACACGGGACAGGGGGTTTCACCCCTCCACTTT.

The CDR3 loop is CASSEWVGENTGELFF. As DNA, the CDR3 is TGTGCCAGCAGTGAATGGGTCGGGGAAAACACCGGGGAGCTGTTTTTT. The chain uses TRBV2 and TRBJ2-2, with a tentative D call TRBD2 (5 bases). This CDR3 has 16 residues. V was pared by 2 bases and J by 2 bases, with 12 bases between. Germline CDR1 is SNHLY and CDR2 is FYNNEI.

The chain joins TRBV5-5 to TRBJ2-5, with TRBD2 matching 10 bases. Germline loops: CDR1 SGHKS, CDR2 YYEKEE (reference sequence). The trim removed 0 bases at V and 2 bases at J, leaving 4 bases unmatched. CDR3 length: 16 amino acids. Here the CDR3 DNA reads TGTGCCAGCAGCTTGGGAGCGGGGGGGATTCAAGAGACCCAGTACTTC. This sequence encodes CASSLGAGGIQETQYF.

The genes are TRBV27 and TRBJ2-7, with 8 bases fitting TRBD1. The CDR3 runs to 15 residues. Germline CDR1 MNHEY, CDR2 SMNVEV (reference sequence). V shed 0 bases and J 6 bases; nucleotides not matched to a gene: 7. CDR3 nucleotide sequence: TGTGCCAGCAGTTTATCTTTCAGGGGGCGTAGCGAGCAGTACTTC. Its protein is CASSLSFRGRSEQYF.

The CDR3 loop is CASSLAHGGATNEKLFF. The CDR3 nucleotides are TGCGCCAGCAGCTTGGCCCACGGGGGAGCAACTAATGAAAAACTGTTTTTT. The V gene is TRBV5-1, the J gene TRBJ1-4; the D gene is possibly TRBD1 (5 bases). V was pared by 0 bases and J by 0 bases, with 12 bases between. From germline, CDR1 is SGHRS and CDR2 YFSETQ. This CDR3 comprises 17 residues.

The chain joins TRBV5-8 to TRBJ1-1; possible D gene TRBD1, 6 bases. The CDR3 contains 14 residues. Trimming pared 1 base from V and 0 bases from J, leaving 7 bases between. Germline-derived CDR1 and CDR2 are SGHTS and YDEGEE. CDR3 coding DNA: TGTGCCAGCAGCTTGACAGGGCTGAACACTGAAGCTTTCTTT. Its protein product is CASSLTGLNTEAFF.

This rearrangement joins TRBV19 to TRBJ1-5; D is possibly TRBD1 (5 bases). Deletions cut 3 bases from V and 1 base from J, with 10 bases between. Germline assignment: CDR1 LNHDA and CDR2 SQIVND (reference sequence). This CDR3 comprises 15 residues. The CDR3 DNA sequence: TGTGCCAGTAGTATCCAGGCAGGGAGCAATCAGCCCCAGCATTTT. Protein sequence: CASSIQAGSNQPQHF.

The genes are TRBV7-2 and TRBJ2-5; 12 positions agree with TRBD2. Losses at the gene ends were 2 bases for V and 4 bases for J; bases not matched to a gene: 5. In germline, CDR1 is SGHTA, CDR2 FQGNSA. CDR3 length equals 16 residues. CDR3 region: CASSLRLAGVRETQYF. CDR3 nucleotide sequence: TGTGCCAGCAGCTTAAGACTAGCGGGAGTACGAGAGACCCAGTACTTC.